The 13 T cell receptor beta chains below come from one sample, sequenced in a study of T cells in narcolepsy. Profiled with immunoSEQ multiplex PCR; TCRdb holds only in-frame clones, not every one. This sample has 10,000 to 12,000 clones, with over 65% found just once. Material for sequencing was CD45RA- memory CD8+ T cells from PBMCs. All receptors derive from a human donor with narcolepsy.

The sample holds a few counts of this clone. The chain carries TRBV7-2 and TRBJ2-5; 12 nucleotides match TRBD2. Germline lookup yields CDR1 SGHTA and CDR2 FQGNSA. V shed 1 base, J shed 4 bases, and the junction held 7 bases outside the gene matches. The CDR3 spans 17 residues. The CDR3 DNA follows: TGTGCCAGCAGCTTAGGACTAGCGGGAGTTCGGCGAGAGACCCAGTACTTC. It codes for CASSLGLAGVRRETQYF.

The chain uses TRBV6-1 and TRBJ1-4; D is perhaps TRBD1 (6 bases). The CDR3 contains 15 residues. Germline CDR1 and CDR2: MNHNS and SASEGT. V dropped 6 bases and J dropped 6 bases, with 17 bases sitting between them. CDR3 in amino acids: CASRRTRGSDEKLFF. In DNA, the CDR3 is TGTGCCAGCAGGCGTACCAGGGGATCGGATGAAAAACTGTTTTTT.

This clone was seen a few times. The chain links TRBV5-4 to TRBJ1-5, with D possibly being TRBD1 (5 bases). CDR3 length: 12 residues. CDR1 is SGHNT, CDR2 YYREEE, per germline (reference sequence). Trimming removed 10 bases from V and 1 base from J, with 9 bases in between. CDR3 nucleotides: TGTGCCCCGCAGGGCAGCAATCAGCCCCAGCATTTT. Translating it yields CAPQGSNQPQHF. The variable domain in full, completed from reference TRBV5-4 and TRBJ1-5, reads ETGVTQSPTHLIKTRGQQVTLRCSSQSGHNTVSWYQQALGQGPQFIFQYYREEENGRGNFPPRFSGLQFPNYSSELNVNALELDDSALYLCAPQGSNQPQHFGDGTRLSIL.

This rearrangement joins TRBV27 to TRBJ2-7; D gene uncertain. The CDR3 has 15 amino acids. Trimming pared 2 bases from V and 2 bases from J, leaving 13 bases between. Germline V lookup: CDR1 MNHEY, CDR2 SMNVEV (reference sequence). The CDR3 here is CASSLHHDGTYEQYF. DNA of the CDR3: TGTGCCAGCAGTTTACACCATGACGGTACCTACGAGCAGTACTTC.

This chain uses TRBV28 with TRBJ2-1; 13 bases are a match to TRBD2. The CDR3 spans 17 residues. The V gene end was trimmed by 5 bases and the J gene end by 3 bases; junction bases not matched to a gene: 7. Germline V gene data show CDR1 as MDHEN and CDR2 as SYDVKM. The CDR3 coding sequence is TGTGCCAGCAGTAACGGACTAGCGGGAGACTACTACAATGAGCAGTTCTTC. Translation: CASSNGLAGDYYNEQFF.

The chain links TRBV6-5 to TRBJ2-1; no firm D call. Between the trimmed V and J ends, which lost 8 bases and 2 bases, there was a span of 10 bases. CDR3 length: 13 residues. Germline values: CDR1 MNHEY, CDR2 SVGAGI. The CDR3 region has the DNA TGTGCCAGCGGCTCGACACCCTACAATGAGCAGTTCTTC. Translation gives CASGSTPYNEQFF.

The chain uses TRBV6-1 and TRBJ2-3; 8 nucleotides line up with TRBD1. The CDR3 contains 15 residues. From germline, CDR1 is MNHNS and CDR2 SASEGT. After removal of 6 bases from V and 2 bases from J, the junction contained 7 bases not matched to a gene. CDR3 protein: CASSLGQGHTDTQYF. The DNA for the CDR3 is TGTGCCAGCAGCCTCGGACAGGGCCACACAGATACGCAGTATTTT.

This chain joins TRBV4-1 and TRBJ2-7; 9 bases match TRBD2. Germline values: CDR1 MGHRA, CDR2 YSYEKL. This CDR3 is built from 17 residues. V shed 1 base, J shed 2 bases, and the junction held 9 bases outside the gene matches. The CDR3 is CASSQASGVESAYEQYF. The CDR3 nucleotides are TGCGCCAGCAGCCAAGCTAGCGGGGTTGAATCGGCCTACGAGCAGTACTTC.

This clone is a singleton in its sample. The V and J genes are TRBV6-4 and TRBJ2-3; 11 bases are a match to TRBD2. The CDR3 is made up of 15 amino acids. V gave up 6 bases and J gave up 2 bases; unmatched junction bases: 4. Germline CDR1 reads MRHNA; CDR2 reads SNTAGT. CDR3 DNA sequence: TGTGCCAGCAGCCCGACTAGCGGGGACACAGATACGCAGTATTTT. Translated: CASSPTSGDTDTQYF.

This clone was found once. The CDR3 bases are TGTGCCAGCAGTTTAAATTTCGGGGGAGATGGCTACACCTTC. Translated: CASSLNFGGDGYTF. V is TRBV27 and J is TRBJ1-2, with a possible D match to TRBD1 (5 bases). The CDR3 loop spans 14 amino acids. Trimming shortened V by 2 bases and J by 6 bases, and 13 bases separated the two germline ends. Germline CDR1 reads MNHEY; CDR2 reads SMNVEV (reference sequence).

The chain employs TRBV19 and TRBJ2-7; 9 bases fit TRBD1. This CDR3 spans 14 amino acids. V lost 4 bases, J lost 5 bases, and 6 bases stayed unmatched. Germline CDR1 LNHDA, CDR2 SQIVND (reference sequence). The CDR3 DNA follows: TGTGCCAGTAGTACTCGACAGGGGGGCAACGAGCAGTACTTC. This codes for CASSTRQGGNEQYF.

The genes are TRBV9 and TRBJ2-6, with D tentatively TRBD1 or TRBD2 (5 bases each). Germline V gene data show CDR1 as SGDLS and CDR2 as YYNGEE. Trimming stripped 0 bases from V and 4 bases from J, with 11 bases between. CDR3 length: 16 amino acids. For the CDR3, the DNA is TGTGCCAGCAGCGTAGATTGGGGGTACGGGGCCAACGTCCTGACTTTC. It encodes CASSVDWGYGANVLTF.

This chain connects TRBV4-3 to TRBJ1-4; D perhaps matches TRBD1 (5 bases). Trimming removed 0 bases at V and 7 bases at J, with 15 bases between. Germline CDR1 LGHNA, CDR2 YSLEER. The CDR3 spans 16 residues. Here the CDR3 DNA reads TGCGCCAGCAGCCAAGAGACAGACACATTGCGTGAAAAACTGTTTTTT. Its translation is CASSQETDTLREKLFF.